The rows below give T cell receptor beta chains drawn from one sample of a study of cytomegalovirus exposure and HLA in healthy donors. Repertoires were generated with immunoSEQ multiplex PCR, while TCRdb's copy carries only in-frame clones and drops some. The sample records 100,000 to 150,000 clones, 80% being singletons. Material: PBMCs. The receptors shown here come from a man in his forties in good health and CMV-seronegative. Both conserved end residues are part of each CDR3. A D gene is named only where the DNA matches it firmly. Clone size is stated in some rows and not others, as once, few, many or a class when expanded.

j_call | v_call | d_call | clone_size | cdr3_aa | cdr3_nt
TRBJ2-1 | TRBV4-1 | TRBD1 | . | CASSQGTGDRNEQFF | TGCGCCAGCAGCCAAGGGACAGGGGATCGCAATGAGCAGTTCTTC
TRBJ2-2 | TRBV7-2 | . | . | CASSLGGKSGELFF | TGTGCCAGCAGCTTAGGCGGGAAGTCCGGGGAGCTGTTTTTT
TRBJ2-1 | TRBV29-1 | TRBD2 | . | CSVGLRTSVIPNEQFF | TGCAGCGTTGGCCTCCGCACTAGCGTGATCCCCAATGAGCAGTTCTTC
TRBJ2-1 | TRBV7-6 | TRBD2 | . | CASGTTSGGASYNEQFF | TGTGCCAGCGGCACGACTAGCGGGGGCGCGTCCTACAATGAGCAGTTCTTC
TRBJ1-1 | TRBV2 | . | . | CASSRVGNTEAFF | TGTGCCAGCAGCAGGGTTGGGAACACTGAAGCTTTCTTT
TRBJ2-2 | TRBV6-1 | TRBD2 | . | CASSEEGSGRAGELFF | TGTGCCAGCAGTGAAGAGGGTAGCGGGAGGGCCGGGGAGCTGTTTTTT
TRBJ1-6 | TRBV6-5 | TRBD1 | . | CASSYQGGQADSPLHF | TGCGCCAGCAGTTACCAAGGAGGACAGGCGGATTCACCCCTCCACTTT
TRBJ2-1 | TRBV5-1 | . | once | CASSSQGYNEQFF | TGCGCCAGCAGCTCGCAGGGGTACAATGAGCAGTTCTTC
TRBJ1-5 | TRBV19 | TRBD1 | . | CASTQGARGNQPQHF | TGTGCCAGTACACAGGGGGCGCGTGGCAATCAGCCCCAGCATTTT
TRBJ1-2 | TRBV5-1 | . | once | CASSSQAGNYGYTF | TGCGCCAGCAGTTCCCAGGCGGGGAACTATGGCTACACCTTC
TRBJ2-3 | TRBV7-3 | . | . | CASSSNPGTDTQYF | TGTGCCAGCAGCTCTAATCCAGGGACAGATACGCAGTATTTT
TRBJ1-5 | TRBV21-1 | . | . | CASSKGGVTYSNQPQHF | TGTGCCAGCAGCAAAGGTGGAGTGACCTATAGCAATCAGCCCCAGCATTTT
TRBJ1-2 | TRBV2 | . | few | CASILQGNYGYTF | TGTGCCAGCATATTACAGGGTAACTATGGCTACACCTTC
TRBJ2-2 | TRBV6-1 | . | . | CASSEGGDTGELFF | TGTGCCAGCAGTGAAGGCGGGGACACCGGGGAGCTGTTTTTT
TRBJ2-2 | TRBV5-6 | . | once | CASSLAAQALFF | TGTGCCAGCAGCTTGGCCGCACAGGCCCTGTTTTTT
TRBJ2-7 | TRBV30 | TRBD2 | . | CAWSGTSGGSYEQYF | TGTGCCTGGAGCGGGACTAGCGGGGGCTCCTACGAGCAGTACTTC
TRBJ2-7 | TRBV5-4 | TRBD1 | . | CASRATGGYEQYF | TGTGCCAGCAGAGCGACAGGGGGGTACGAGCAGTACTTC
TRBJ1-2 | TRBV28 | . | few | CASKWGGRYGYTF | TGTGCCAGCAAGTGGGGGGGGCGGTATGGCTACACCTTC
TRBJ2-2 | TRBV5-1 | . | . | CASSLAIQSNTGELFF | TGCGCCAGCAGCTTGGCCATTCAGTCGAACACCGGGGAGCTGTTTTTT
TRBJ2-7 | TRBV2 | . | . | CASRLNRHGDYEQYF | TGTGCCAGCAGGCTCAACCGGCACGGGGACTACGAGCAGTACTTC
TRBJ1-3 | TRBV5-1 | TRBD1 | . | CASSVGTEGNTIYF | TGCGCCAGCAGCGTCGGGACAGAGGGAAACACCATATATTTT
TRBJ2-3 | TRBV6-6 | . | few | CASSLQADTQYF | TGTGCCAGCAGTTTACAGGCAGATACGCAGTATTTT
TRBJ2-4 | TRBV6-1 | TRBD2 | . | CASSRGLAGEYIQYF | TGTGCCAGCAGTCGGGGACTAGCGGGGGAGTACATTCAGTACTTC
TRBJ2-3 | TRBV19 | TRBD2 | . | CASSTRTSGSTDTQYF | TGTGCCAGTAGTACCAGGACTAGCGGAAGCACAGATACGCAGTATTTT
TRBJ2-2 | TRBV19 | TRBD1 | . | CASTPTGDTGELFF | TGTGCCAGTACCCCGACAGGGGACACCGGGGAGCTGTTTTTT
TRBJ2-5 | TRBV10-3 | TRBD1 | . | CAISPTDRVAETQYF | TGTGCCATCAGCCCTACCGACAGGGTAGCGGAGACCCAGTACTTC
TRBJ2-7 | TRBV2 | . | few | CASSEGPASEQYF | TGTGCCAGCAGTGAAGGTCCGGCTAGCGAGCAGTACTTC
TRBJ2-5 | TRBV7-8 | TRBD2 | few | CASSPALGGASGRVGQETQYF | TGTGCCAGCAGCCCAGCACTAGGAGGGGCTAGCGGGAGGGTGGGGCAAGAGACCCAGTACTTC